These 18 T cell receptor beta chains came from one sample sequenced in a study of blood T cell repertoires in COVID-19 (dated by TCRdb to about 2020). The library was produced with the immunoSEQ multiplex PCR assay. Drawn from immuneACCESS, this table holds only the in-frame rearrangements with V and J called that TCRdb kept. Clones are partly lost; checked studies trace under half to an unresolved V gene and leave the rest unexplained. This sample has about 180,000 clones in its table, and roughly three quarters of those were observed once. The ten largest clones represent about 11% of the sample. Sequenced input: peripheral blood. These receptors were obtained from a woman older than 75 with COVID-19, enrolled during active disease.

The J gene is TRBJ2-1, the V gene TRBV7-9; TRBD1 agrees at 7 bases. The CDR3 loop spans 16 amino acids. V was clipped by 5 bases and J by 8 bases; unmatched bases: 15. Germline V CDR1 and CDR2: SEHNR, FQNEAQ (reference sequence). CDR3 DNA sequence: TGTGCCAGCAGCAAATCGTACCAGGGGGATGGAGATGAGCAGTTCTTC. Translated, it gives CASSKSYQGDGDEQFF.

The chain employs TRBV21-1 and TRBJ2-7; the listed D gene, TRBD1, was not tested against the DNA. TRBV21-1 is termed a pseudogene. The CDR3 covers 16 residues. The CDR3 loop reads CASLQRSGQGPYEQYF. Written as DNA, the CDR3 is TGTGCCAGCCTACAAAGAAGCGGACAGGGGCCCTACGAGCAGTACTTC.

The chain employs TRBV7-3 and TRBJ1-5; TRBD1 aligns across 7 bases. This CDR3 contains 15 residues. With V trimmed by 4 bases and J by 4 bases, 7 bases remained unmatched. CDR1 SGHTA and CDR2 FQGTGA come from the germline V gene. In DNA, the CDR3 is TGTGCCAGCAGCTCACAGGGGAACTATAATCAGCCCCAGCATTTT. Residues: CASSSQGNYNQPQHF. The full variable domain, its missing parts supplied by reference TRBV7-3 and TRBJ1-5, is GAGVSQTPSNKVTEKGKYVELRCDPISGHTALYWYRQSLGQGPEFLIYFQGTGAADDSGLPNDRFFAVRPEGSVSTLKIQRTERGDSAVYLCASSSQGNYNQPQHFGDGTRLSIL.

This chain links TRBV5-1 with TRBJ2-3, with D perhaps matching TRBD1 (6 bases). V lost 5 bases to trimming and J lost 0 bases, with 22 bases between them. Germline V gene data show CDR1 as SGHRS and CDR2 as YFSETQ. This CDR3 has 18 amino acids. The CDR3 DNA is TGCGCCAGCAGACCCCACCCCAGGGGAAGGGTGAGCACAGATACGCAGTATTTT. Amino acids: CASRPHPRGRVSTDTQYF. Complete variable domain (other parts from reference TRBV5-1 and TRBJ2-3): KAGVTQTPRYLIKTRGQQVTLSCSPISGHRSVSWYQQTPGQGLQFLFEYFSETQRNKGNFPGRFSGRQFSNSRSEMNVSTLELGDSALYLCASRPHPRGRVSTDTQYFGPGTRLTVL.

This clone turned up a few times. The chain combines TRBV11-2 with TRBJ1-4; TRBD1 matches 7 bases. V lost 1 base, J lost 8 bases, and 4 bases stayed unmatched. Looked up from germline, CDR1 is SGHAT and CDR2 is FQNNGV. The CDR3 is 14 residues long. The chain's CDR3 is CASSLGQGREKLFF. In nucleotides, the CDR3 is TGTGCCAGCAGCTTAGGACAGGGAAGGGAAAAACTGTTTTTT.

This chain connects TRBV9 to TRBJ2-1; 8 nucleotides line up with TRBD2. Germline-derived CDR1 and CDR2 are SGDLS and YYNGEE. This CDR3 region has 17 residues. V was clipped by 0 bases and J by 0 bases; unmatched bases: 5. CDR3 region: CASSVDLAGSSYNEQFF. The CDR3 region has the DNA TGTGCCAGCAGCGTAGATCTAGCGGGTAGCTCCTACAATGAGCAGTTCTTC.

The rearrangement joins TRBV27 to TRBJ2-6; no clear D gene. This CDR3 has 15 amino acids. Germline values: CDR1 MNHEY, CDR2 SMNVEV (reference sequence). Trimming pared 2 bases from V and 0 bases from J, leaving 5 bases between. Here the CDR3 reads CASSLRVSGANVLTF. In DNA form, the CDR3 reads TGTGCCAGCAGTTTACGAGTCTCTGGGGCCAACGTCCTGACTTTC.

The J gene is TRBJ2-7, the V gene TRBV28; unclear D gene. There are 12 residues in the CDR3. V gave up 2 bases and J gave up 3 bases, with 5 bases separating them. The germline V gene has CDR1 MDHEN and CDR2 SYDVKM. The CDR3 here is CASSLHGYEQYF. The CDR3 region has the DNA TGTGCCAGCAGTTTACACGGCTACGAGCAGTACTTC.

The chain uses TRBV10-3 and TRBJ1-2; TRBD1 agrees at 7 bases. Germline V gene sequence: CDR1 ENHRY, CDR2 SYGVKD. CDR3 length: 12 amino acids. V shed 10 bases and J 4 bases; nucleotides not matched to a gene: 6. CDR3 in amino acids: CATQGQSYGYTF. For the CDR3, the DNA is TGTGCCACTCAGGGACAGTCCTATGGCTACACCTTC.

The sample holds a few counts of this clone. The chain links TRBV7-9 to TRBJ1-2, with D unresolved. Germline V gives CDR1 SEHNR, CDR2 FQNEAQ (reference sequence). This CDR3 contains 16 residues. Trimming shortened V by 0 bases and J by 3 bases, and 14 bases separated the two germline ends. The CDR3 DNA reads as TGTGCCAGCAGCTTAGCAGACCACCGGGTCGACTATGGCTACACCTTC. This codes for CASSLADHRVDYGYTF.

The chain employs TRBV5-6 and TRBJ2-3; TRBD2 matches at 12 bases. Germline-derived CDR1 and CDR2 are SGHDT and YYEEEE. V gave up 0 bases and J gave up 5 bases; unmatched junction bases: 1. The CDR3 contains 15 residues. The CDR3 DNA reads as TGTGCCAGCAGCTTGGGACTAGCGGGGGTAGATACGCAGTATTTT. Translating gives CASSLGLAGVDTQYF.

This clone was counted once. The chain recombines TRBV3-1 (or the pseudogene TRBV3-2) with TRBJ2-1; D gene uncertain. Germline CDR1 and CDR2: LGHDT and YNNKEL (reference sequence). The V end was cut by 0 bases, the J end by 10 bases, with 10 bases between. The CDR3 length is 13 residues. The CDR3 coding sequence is TGTGCCAGCAGCCAAGAACCCAGCGCCGAGCAGTTCTTC. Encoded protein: CASSQEPSAEQFF.

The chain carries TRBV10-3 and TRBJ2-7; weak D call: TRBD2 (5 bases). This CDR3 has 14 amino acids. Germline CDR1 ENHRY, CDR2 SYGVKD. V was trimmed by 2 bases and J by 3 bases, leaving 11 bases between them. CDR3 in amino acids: CAISEEGTSYEQYF. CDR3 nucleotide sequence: TGTGCCATCAGTGAGGAGGGAACGAGCTACGAGCAGTACTTC.

CDR3 nucleotide sequence: TGTGCCAGCAGCGAACAGGGAGGGGAAGAGACCCAGTACTTC. As protein: CASSEQGGEETQYF. The V and J genes are TRBV2 and TRBJ2-5; weak D call: TRBD2 (7 bases). The CDR3 has 14 amino acids. Trimming removed 6 bases from V and 3 bases from J, with 14 bases in between. From germline, CDR1 is SNHLY and CDR2 FYNNEI.

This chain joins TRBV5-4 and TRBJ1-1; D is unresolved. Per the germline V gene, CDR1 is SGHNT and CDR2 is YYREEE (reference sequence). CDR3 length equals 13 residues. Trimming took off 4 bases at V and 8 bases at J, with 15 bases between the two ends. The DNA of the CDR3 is TGTGCCAGCAGCCTGAGTATTCAAGAAGAAGCTTTCTTT. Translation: CASSLSIQEEAFF.

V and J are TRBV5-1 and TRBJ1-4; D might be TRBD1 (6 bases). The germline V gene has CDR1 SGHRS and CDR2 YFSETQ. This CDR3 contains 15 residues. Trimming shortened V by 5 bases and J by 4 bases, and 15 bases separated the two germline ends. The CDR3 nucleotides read TGCGCCAGCAGTCCGGACAGCCTTTATAATGAAAAACTGTTTTTT. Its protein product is CASSPDSLYNEKLFF.

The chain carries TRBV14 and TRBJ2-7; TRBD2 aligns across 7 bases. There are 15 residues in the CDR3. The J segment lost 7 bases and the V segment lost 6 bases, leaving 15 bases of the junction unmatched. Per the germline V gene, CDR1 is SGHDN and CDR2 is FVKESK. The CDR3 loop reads CASSKRWSGGGEQYF. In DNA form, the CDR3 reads TGTGCCAGCAGTAAGAGATGGTCCGGGGGAGGGGAGCAGTACTTC.

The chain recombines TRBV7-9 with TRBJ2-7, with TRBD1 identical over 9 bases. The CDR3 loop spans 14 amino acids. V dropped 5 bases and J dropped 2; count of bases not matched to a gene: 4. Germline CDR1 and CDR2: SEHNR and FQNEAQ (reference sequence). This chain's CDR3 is CASSRQGGAYEQYF. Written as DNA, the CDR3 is TGTGCCAGCAGCCGACAGGGGGGAGCCTACGAGCAGTACTTC. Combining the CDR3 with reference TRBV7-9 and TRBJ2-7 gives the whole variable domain DTGVSQNPRHKITKRGQNVTFRCDPISEHNRLYWYRQTLGQGPEFLTYFQNEAQLEKSRLLSDRFSAERPKGSFSTLEIQRTEQGDSAMYLCASSRQGGAYEQYFGPGTRLTVT.